This passage covers 18 T cell receptor beta chains from one sample sequenced in a study of cytomegalovirus exposure and HLA in healthy donors. Primers: 60 Vbeta forward and 13 Jbeta reverse. Produced via immunoSEQ multiplex PCR; TCRdb's table is partial and in-frame only. The sample holds 150,000 to 200,000 clones; about three quarters are singletons and the top ten take roughly 2.8%. Sequencing was carried out using PBMCs. The receptors were gathered from a woman between 40 and 55 years old in good health and CMV-seropositive.

This chain joins TRBV5-6 and TRBJ1-2, with 12 bases identical to TRBD1. Germline CDR1 SGHDT, CDR2 YYEEEE. The V and J ends lost 2 bases and 3 bases, in that order; junction bases with no gene match: 5. This CDR3 has 16 amino acids. The CDR3, as DNA: TGTGCCAGCAGCTTTTGGGACAGGGGGCTTTACTATGGCTACACCTTC. Amino acid sequence: CASSFWDRGLYYGYTF.

The chain has TRBV18 and TRBJ2-7, with D tentatively TRBD2 (5 bases). The V gene's germline CDR1 is KGHSH and CDR2 LQKENI. Trimming removed 3 bases at V and 5 bases at J, with 8 bases between. The CDR3 has 12 amino acids. The CDR3 sequence is CASSPSRDEQYF. DNA of the CDR3: TGTGCCAGCTCACCCTCGAGGGACGAGCAGTACTTC.

Only one count was recorded for this clone. The J gene is TRBJ1-1, the V gene TRBV9; a weak D match, TRBD1 (5 bases). The CDR3 spans 14 residues. V dropped 0 bases and J dropped 1 base, with 7 bases sitting between them. In germline, CDR1 is SGDLS, CDR2 YYNGEE. CDR3 bases: TGTGCCAGCAGCGTAGTTGGGGCGAACACTGAAGCTTTCTTT. Translation: CASSVVGANTEAFF.

This clone appeared a few times. The chain's CDR3 is CASSYGTTGTGELFF. The CDR3 DNA sequence: TGCGCCAGCAGCTACGGGACTACCGGGACCGGGGAGCTGTTTTTT. The chain couples TRBV5-1 to TRBJ2-2; 7 nucleotides line up with TRBD2. Losses at the gene ends were 3 bases for V and 5 bases for J; bases not matched to a gene: 7. The CDR3 covers 15 residues. The germline gives CDR1 SGHRS, CDR2 YFSETQ. Variable domain in full (rest from reference TRBV5-1 and TRBJ2-2): KAGVTQTPRYLIKTRGQQVTLSCSPISGHRSVSWYQQTPGQGLQFLFEYFSETQRNKGNFPGRFSGRQFSNSRSEMNVSTLELGDSALYLCASSYGTTGTGELFFGEGSRLTVL.

The V gene is TRBV10-2, the J gene TRBJ2-5; 12 bases are shared with TRBD2. There are 17 residues in the CDR3. V trimming: 10 bases; J trimming: 2 bases; junction bases outside the gene matches: 14. CDR1 is WSHSY, CDR2 SAAADI, per germline. The CDR3, as DNA: TGCGCCAACCCCAATGGGGCTAGCGGGAGGGAACAAGAGACCCAGTACTTC. Amino acid sequence: CANPNGASGREQETQYF.

This clone was observed a handful of times. Written as DNA, the CDR3 is TGCAGCGTTGACCTTCCCCGGACAGGGGGCGCGGGAGAGACCCAGTACTTC. Its translation is CSVDLPRTGGAGETQYF. The chain combines TRBV29-1 with TRBJ2-5; 11 bases agree with TRBD1. CDR3 length: 17 amino acids. Losses at the gene ends were 3 bases for V and 4 bases for J; bases not matched to a gene: 13. CDR1 and CDR2 from the germline V gene are SQVTM and ANQGSEA.

V and J are TRBV28 and TRBJ1-2; perhaps TRBD1 as D (6 bases). Per germline, CDR1 MDHEN and CDR2 SYDVKM. This CDR3 has 18 residues. V shed 3 bases and J shed 5 bases, with 25 bases lying between them. The CDR3 sequence: CASSLLVGIRQVVYGYTF. The CDR3 DNA sequence: TGTGCCAGCAGTTTGTTAGTCGGTATTAGACAGGTGGTTTATGGCTACACCTTC.

Only a few counts were recorded for this clone. The gene calls are TRBV11-3 and TRBJ2-3; the D gene is possibly TRBD2 (5 bases). The CDR3 consists of 17 residues. With 0 bases removed from V and 0 bases from J, the gap between germline ends came to 13 bases. The germline gives CDR1 SGHNT, CDR2 YENEEA. The chain's CDR3 is CASSLDSAGASTDTQYF. The CDR3 bases are TGTGCCAGCAGCTTAGATAGTGCGGGTGCTAGCACAGATACGCAGTATTTT.

The rearrangement links TRBV11-3 to TRBJ2-7; D possibly corresponds to TRBD1 (5 bases). The V and J ends lost 0 bases and 2 bases respectively, with 14 bases between them. This CDR3 contains 16 residues. Germline CDR1 and CDR2: SGHNT and YENEEA. The DNA for the CDR3 is TGTGCCAGCAGCTTAGAGGTGACCTGGGGCACCTACGAGCAGTACTTC. This sequence encodes CASSLEVTWGTYEQYF.

The chain couples TRBV29-1 to TRBJ2-6; weak D call: TRBD2 (6 bases). V was pared by 3 bases and J by 1 base, with 7 bases between. CDR3 length equals 14 residues. CDR1 is SQVTM and CDR2 is ANQGSEA in the germline V gene. The CDR3 coding sequence is TGCAGCGTTGAGGAGGGATCTGGGGCCAACGTCCTGACTTTC. Protein sequence: CSVEEGSGANVLTF.

The V and J genes are TRBV27 and TRBJ2-2; maybe TRBD1 (6 bases). V was trimmed by 4 bases and J by 1 base, leaving 10 bases between them. The V gene's germline CDR1 is MNHEY and CDR2 SMNVEV (reference sequence). The CDR3 is 15 residues long. DNA of the CDR3: TGTGCCAGCAGTTCTCGGGGACAGAACACCGGGGAGCTGTTTTTT. It encodes CASSSRGQNTGELFF.

This clone was detected only once. This chain joins TRBV7-2 and TRBJ1-1, with 10 positions matching TRBD1. Trimming removed 1 base from V and 11 bases from J; junction bases left unmatched: 7. Germline V CDR1 and CDR2: SGHTA, FQGNSA. The CDR3 loop spans 14 amino acids. The CDR3 coding sequence is TGTGCCAGCAGCTTAGAAGGGACAGGGGCTATGGCTTTCTTT. Translated: CASSLEGTGAMAFF.

This CDR3 reads CASSSPGQVNEQFF. The CDR3 DNA follows: TGTGCCAGCAGCTCCCCGGGACAGGTAAATGAGCAGTTCTTC. V usage is TRBV7-8 and J usage is TRBJ2-1, with 8 positions matching TRBD1. The CDR3 covers 14 residues. V shed 4 bases, J shed 7 bases, and the junction held 6 bases outside the gene matches. CDR1 SGHVS and CDR2 FQNEAQ come from the germline V gene.

This chain joins TRBV7-9 and TRBJ2-7; 9 nucleotides align to TRBD2. This CDR3 is built from 17 residues. Trimming took 1 base from V and 4 from J; bases not matched to a gene: 11. Germline V gives CDR1 SEHNR, CDR2 FQNEAQ (reference sequence). CDR3 in DNA: TGTGCCAGCAGCTTAGTTTCCAGCGGGAGGTCGAGTTACGAGCAGTACTTC. Translated, it gives CASSLVSSGRSSYEQYF. Complete variable domain (other parts from reference TRBV7-9 and TRBJ2-7): DTGVSQNPRHKITKRGQNVTFRCDPISEHNRLYWYRQTLGQGPEFLTYFQNEAQLEKSRLLSDRFSAERPKGSFSTLEIQRTEQGDSAMYLCASSLVSSGRSSYEQYFGPGTRLTVT.

The chain links TRBV11-3 to TRBJ2-1, with a weak D call TRBD1 (5 bases). V was trimmed by 1 base and J by 8 bases, leaving 15 bases between them. The length of the CDR3 is 15 residues. The germline V gene encodes CDR1 SGHNT and CDR2 YENEEA. CDR3 loop: CASSLGQGVVDEQFF. The DNA of the CDR3 is TGTGCCAGCAGCTTAGGTCAGGGCGTGGTCGATGAGCAGTTCTTC.

This clone was seen just once. The rearrangement joins TRBV7-9 to TRBJ2-5, with D unresolved. This CDR3 has 14 amino acids. Germline values: CDR1 SEHNR, CDR2 FQNEAQ (reference sequence). The V and J ends lost 2 bases and 0 bases respectively, with 7 bases between them. CDR3 residues: CASSLNLDQETQYF. CDR3 sequence (DNA): TGTGCCAGCAGCTTAAACCTAGACCAAGAGACCCAGTACTTC.

As regards this clone: At one end the junction does not follow the germline gene, possibly because of a read error. The rearrangement links TRBV7-9 to TRBJ2-4; TRBD2 aligns across 14 bases. Germline V lookup: CDR1 SEHNR, CDR2 FQNEAQ (reference sequence). This CDR3 has 16 amino acids. The CDR3 spells CSSSLGTSGSYGIQYF. DNA for the CDR3: TGTTCCAGCAGCCTCGGGACTAGCGGGAGTTACGGCATTCAGTACTTC.

The chain combines TRBV19 with TRBJ2-2, with a tentative D call TRBD1 (5 bases). Per the germline V gene, CDR1 is LNHDA and CDR2 is SQIVND (reference sequence). This CDR3 has 13 amino acids. Trimming cost V 8 bases and J 1 base, with 8 bases left between them. In DNA form, the CDR3 reads TGTGCCAGTGGCGGACAGAACACCGGGGAGCTGTTTTTT. Protein: CASGGQNTGELFF.